This TCR beta chain was obtained from a study of CD8+ T cells in alopecia areata. Sequencing relied on a cDNA template that was reverse transcribed from extracted RNA. Data came from immunoSEQ multiplex PCR; TCRdb stores just in-frame clones and leaves some out. Counted here are 250,000 or so clones, around two thirds occurring once; the ten biggest clones make up more than 0.95%. Germline V gives CDR1 ENHRY, CDR2 SYGVKD. The CDR3 spans 14 residues. Trimming took 4 bases from V and 0 from J, leaving 10 bases between them. Peripheral blood and lesional scalp punch biopsies were taken from alopecia areata patients.

The origin of this receptor is a human donor with alopecia areata. This rearrangement joins TRBV10-3 to TRBJ2-7; D is uncertain. The input for sequencing was CD4+ T cells sorted from blood, taken at week 0. DNA of the CDR3: TGTGCCATCAGTGGCCAGGAGAGCTCCTACGAGCAGTACTTC. It codes for CAISGQESSYEQYF.